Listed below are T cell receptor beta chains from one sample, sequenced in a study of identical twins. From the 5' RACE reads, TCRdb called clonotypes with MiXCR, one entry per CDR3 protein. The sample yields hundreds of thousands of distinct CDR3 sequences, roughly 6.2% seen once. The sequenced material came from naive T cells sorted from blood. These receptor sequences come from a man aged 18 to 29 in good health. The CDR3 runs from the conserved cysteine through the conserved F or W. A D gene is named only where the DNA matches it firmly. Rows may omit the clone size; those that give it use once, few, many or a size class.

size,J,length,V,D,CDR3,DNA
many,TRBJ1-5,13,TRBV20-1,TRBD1,CSALTGLNQPQHF,TGCAGTGCTTTGACAGGGCTCAATCAGCCCCAGCATTTT
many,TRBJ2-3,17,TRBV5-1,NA,CASSLNGGPIPTDTQYF,TGCGCCAGCAGCTTGAATGGAGGGCCTATTCCCACAGATACGCAGTATTTT
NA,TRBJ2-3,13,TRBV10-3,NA,CAISEGLTDTQYF,TGTGCCATCAGTGAGGGCCTTACAGATACGCAGTATTTT
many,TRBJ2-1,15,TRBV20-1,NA,CSASRSGLSFNEQFF,TGCAGTGCTAGTCGCTCGGGACTTTCATTCAATGAGCAGTTCTTC
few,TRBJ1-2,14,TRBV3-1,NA,CASSQRPGVGGYTF,TGTGCCAGCAGCCAACGGCCAGGGGTAGGTGGCTACACCTTC
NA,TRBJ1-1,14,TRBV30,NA,CAWSVKFSGSEAFF,TGTGCCTGGAGTGTAAAGTTTTCAGGGTCCGAAGCTTTCTTT
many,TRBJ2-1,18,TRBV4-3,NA,CASSPRITGTGLSLEQFF,TGCGCCAGCAGCCCTCGAATTACCGGGACGGGTCTCTCCCTCGAGCAGTTCTTC
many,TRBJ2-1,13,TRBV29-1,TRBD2,CSIGTSGVNEQFF,TGCAGCATTGGGACTAGCGGGGTCAATGAGCAGTTCTTC
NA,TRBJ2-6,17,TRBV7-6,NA,CASSNRRGAAGANVLTF,TGTGCCAGCAGCAATCGACGGGGGGCCGCTGGGGCCAACGTCCTGACTTTC
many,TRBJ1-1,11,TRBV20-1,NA,CSARDSGLAFF,TGCAGTGCTAGAGATTCAGGGCTTGCTTTCTTT
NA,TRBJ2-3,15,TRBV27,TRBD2,CASSLTSGAGDTQYF,TGTGCCAGCAGTTTAACTAGCGGGGCCGGGGATACGCAGTATTTT
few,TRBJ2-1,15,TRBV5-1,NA,CASSLQGTVYNEQFF,TGCGCCAGCAGCTTGCAGGGGACTGTATACAATGAGCAGTTCTTC
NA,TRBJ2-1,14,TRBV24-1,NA,CATSALGGSNEQFF,TGTGCCACCAGTGCCCTGGGGGGCTCCAATGAGCAGTTCTTC
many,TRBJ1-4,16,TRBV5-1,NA,CASSLQGLGSDEKLFF,TGCGCCAGCAGCTTGCAGGGTCTAGGTTCGGACGAAAAACTGTTTTTT
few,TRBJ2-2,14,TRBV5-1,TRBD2,CASMLAGVSGELFF,TGCGCCAGCATGCTAGCGGGAGTGTCCGGGGAGCTGTTTTTT
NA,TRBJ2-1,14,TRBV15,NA,CATSVQSYYNEQFF,TGTGCCACCAGCGTCCAGTCCTACTACAATGAGCAGTTCTTC
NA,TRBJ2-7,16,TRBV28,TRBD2,CASSLVASGSSYEQYF,TGTGCCAGCAGTTTGGTGGCTAGCGGGAGCTCCTACGAGCAGTACTTC
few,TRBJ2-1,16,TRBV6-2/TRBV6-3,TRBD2,CASSYGGTSGKGEQFF,TGTGCCAGCAGTTACGGGGGGACTAGCGGGAAGGGCGAGCAGTTCTTC
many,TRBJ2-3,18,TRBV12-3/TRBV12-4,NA,CASSSTSPTDSSTDTQYF,TGTGCCAGCAGTTCCACCAGTCCAACTGACAGTAGCACAGATACGCAGTATTTT
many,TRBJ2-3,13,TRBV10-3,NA,CAISDLNTDTQYF,TGTGCCATCAGTGACCTGAACACAGATACGCAGTATTTT
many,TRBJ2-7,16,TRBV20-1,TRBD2,CSAREESGRAPREQYF,TGCAGTGCTAGAGAGGAGAGCGGGAGGGCCCCCCGCGAGCAGTACTTC
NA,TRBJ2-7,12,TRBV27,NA,CASGPFPYEQYF,TGTGCCAGCGGCCCCTTCCCCTACGAGCAGTACTTC
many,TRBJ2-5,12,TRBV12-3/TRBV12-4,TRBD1,CASQHRGETQYF,TGTGCCAGTCAACACAGGGGAGAGACCCAGTACTTC
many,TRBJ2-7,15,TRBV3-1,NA,CASSQKGGTLYEQYF,TGTGCCAGCAGCCAAAAAGGCGGAACGCTGTACGAGCAGTACTTC
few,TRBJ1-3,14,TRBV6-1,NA,CASRRSGSGNTIYF,TGTGCCAGCAGGCGCTCGGGATCTGGAAACACCATATATTTT
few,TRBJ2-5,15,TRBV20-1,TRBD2,CSARDPPTSRETQYF,TGCAGTGCTAGAGATCCGCCGACTAGCAGAGAGACCCAGTACTTC
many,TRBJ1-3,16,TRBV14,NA,CASSQGRGNSGNTIYF,TGTGCCAGCAGCCAAGGAAGGGGCAACTCTGGAAACACCATATATTTT
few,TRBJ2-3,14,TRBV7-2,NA,CASRRSSSSDTQYF,TGTGCCAGCAGGCGGAGTAGTAGCTCAGATACGCAGTATTTT
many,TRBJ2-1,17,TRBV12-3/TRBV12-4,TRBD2,CASSGLAGTQLYNEQFF,TGTGCCAGCAGTGGACTAGCGGGAACCCAACTTTACAATGAGCAGTTCTTC
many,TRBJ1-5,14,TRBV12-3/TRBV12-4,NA,CASSSRAGPQPQHF,TGTGCCAGCAGTTCCCGTGCGGGCCCTCAGCCCCAGCATTTT
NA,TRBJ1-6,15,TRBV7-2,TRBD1,CASSLVRQGNSPLHF,TGTGCCAGCAGCTTAGTTCGACAGGGTAATTCACCCCTCCACTTT
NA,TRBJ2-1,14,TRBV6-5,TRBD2,CASSTSGGNNEQFF,TGTGCCAGCAGTACTAGCGGGGGAAACAATGAGCAGTTCTTC
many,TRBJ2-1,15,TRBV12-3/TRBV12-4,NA,CASTTGELLYNEQFF,TGTGCCAGCACGACCGGGGAACTACTATACAATGAGCAGTTCTTC
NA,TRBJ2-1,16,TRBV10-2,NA,CASSDITGSSYNEQFF,TGCGCCAGCAGCGATATAACAGGGAGCTCCTACAATGAGCAGTTCTTC
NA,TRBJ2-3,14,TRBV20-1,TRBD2,CSAVLAGLRDTQYF,TGCAGTGCTGTACTAGCGGGATTGAGGGATACGCAGTATTTT
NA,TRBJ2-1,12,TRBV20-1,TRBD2,CSALAETNEQFF,TGCAGTGCTCTAGCGGAAACAAATGAGCAGTTCTTC
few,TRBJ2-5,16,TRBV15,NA,CATSRGLVGTTETQYF,TGTGCCACCAGCAGAGGGCTCGTCGGGACAACGGAGACCCAGTACTTC
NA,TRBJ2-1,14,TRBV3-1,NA,CASSQSGIYGEQFF,TGTGCCAGCAGCCAAAGCGGTATCTACGGTGAGCAGTTCTTC
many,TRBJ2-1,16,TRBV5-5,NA,CASSRAPDTLANEQFF,TGTGCCAGCAGCCGGGCTCCGGACACGCTAGCCAATGAGCAGTTCTTC
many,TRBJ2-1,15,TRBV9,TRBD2,CASSARLAGENEQFF,TGTGCCAGCAGCGCCAGACTAGCGGGAGAGAATGAGCAGTTCTTC
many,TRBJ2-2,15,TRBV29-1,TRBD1,CSALGTGAGIGELFF,TGCAGCGCCCTAGGGACAGGGGCCGGGATCGGGGAGCTGTTTTTT
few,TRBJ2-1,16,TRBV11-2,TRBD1,CASSTNEDRGGDEQFF,TGTGCCAGCAGCACAAATGAGGACAGGGGTGGTGATGAGCAGTTCTTC
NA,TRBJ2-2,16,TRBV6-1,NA,CASSPRRGRITGELFF,TGTGCCAGCAGTCCTCGGAGGGGGCGGATCACCGGGGAGCTGTTTTTT
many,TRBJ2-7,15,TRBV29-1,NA,CSVEALDASSYEQYF,TGCAGCGTTGAAGCCTTGGACGCGAGCTCCTACGAGCAGTACTTC
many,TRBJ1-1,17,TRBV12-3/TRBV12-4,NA,CASSEWDPPLGDTEAFF,TGTGCCAGCAGTGAATGGGACCCTCCACTGGGAGACACTGAAGCTTTCTTT
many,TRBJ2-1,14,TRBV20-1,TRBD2,CSASPWEGRNEQFF,TGCAGTGCTAGTCCGTGGGAGGGCCGCAATGAGCAGTTCTTC
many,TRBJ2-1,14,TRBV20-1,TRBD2,CSARGLAGVSYQFF,TGCAGTGCTAGAGGACTAGCGGGAGTGTCCTATCAGTTCTTC